Shown below are 30 T cell receptor beta chains from a single sample sequenced in a study of cytomegalovirus exposure and HLA in healthy donors. PCR employed 60 Vbeta and 13 Jbeta primers. Profiled with immunoSEQ multiplex PCR; TCRdb holds only in-frame clones, not every one. Among over 200,000 clones listed, around 85% were seen once. The sequenced sample was PBMCs. Source of these receptors: a human donor in good health.

This chain connects TRBV18 to TRBJ2-2; D is undetermined. Trimming took 6 bases from V and 2 from J, leaving 13 bases between them. The CDR3 totals 15 residues. Germline V gene lookup returns CDR1 KGHSH and CDR2 LQKENI. CDR3: CASSRGSANTGELFF. In DNA, the CDR3 is TGTGCCAGCTCCCGAGGTTCGGCTAACACCGGGGAGCTGTTTTTT.

The J gene is TRBJ2-3, the V gene TRBV12-5, with D possibly being TRBD2 (5 bases). CDR3 length: 16 residues. The ends were cut back, 0 bases at V and 0 bases at J, with 10 bases in the middle. Germline V gene data show CDR1 as LGHNT and CDR2 as FRNRAP. DNA for the CDR3: TGTGCTAGTGGTTTGGTACTGAGCGGAAGCACAGATACGCAGTATTTT. Protein sequence: CASGLVLSGSTDTQYF.

A single count supports this clone. The chain couples TRBV2 to TRBJ2-7; 9 bases map to TRBD1. The V gene's germline CDR1 is SNHLY and CDR2 FYNNEI. This CDR3 is 15 amino acids long. V lost 6 bases and J lost 1; bases outside the gene matches: 7. The CDR3 loop is CASSRFDRGSYEQYF. DNA for the CDR3: TGTGCCAGCAGCCGTTTTGACAGGGGGTCCTACGAGCAGTACTTC.

The chain recombines TRBV19 with TRBJ1-3, with TRBD1 identical over 10 bases. The CDR3 sequence is 14 residues long. V was clipped by 6 bases and J by 4 bases; unmatched bases: 3. From germline, CDR1 is LNHDA and CDR2 SQIVND (reference sequence). In nucleotides, the CDR3 is TGTGCCAGTAGAAGACAGGGGGCCGGAAACACCATATATTTT. Translated: CASRRQGAGNTIYF.

The chain couples TRBV7-9 to TRBJ2-3; TRBD2 matches 8 bases. CDR1 SEHNR and CDR2 FQNEAQ come from the germline V gene (reference sequence). V trimming: 1 base; J trimming: 8 bases; junction bases outside the gene matches: 17. This CDR3 contains 18 residues. The CDR3 here is CASSLDPGWASGPGTQYF. The CDR3 DNA reads as TGTGCCAGCAGCTTAGATCCGGGTTGGGCTAGCGGGCCTGGTACGCAGTATTTT.

The chain has TRBV18 and TRBJ2-7; 10 positions agree with TRBD2. The CDR3 is 17 amino acids. CDR1 KGHSH and CDR2 LQKENI come from the germline V gene. V shed 3 bases and J 5 bases; nucleotides not matched to a gene: 13. Written as DNA, the CDR3 is TGTGCCAGCTCACCGAGGGAGTCCAGCGGGAGGGCCCACGAGCAGTACTTC. Protein product: CASSPRESSGRAHEQYF.

This clone was observed a few times. V is TRBV6-5 and J is TRBJ1-4, with TRBD1 as a possible D gene (6 bases). Germline CDR1 is MNHEY and CDR2 is SVGAGI. This CDR3 is 13 amino acids long. V gave up 5 bases and J gave up 7 bases, with 11 bases separating them. The CDR3 region is CASSPGAGEKLFF. In nucleotides, the CDR3 is TGTGCCAGCAGTCCAGGGGCGGGTGAAAAACTGTTTTTT.

The V gene is TRBV27, the J gene TRBJ1-5; weak D call: TRBD1 (6 bases). The CDR3 totals 15 residues. The germline V gene has CDR1 MNHEY and CDR2 SMNVEV (reference sequence). V shed 2 bases and J shed 0 bases, with 8 bases lying between them. For the CDR3, the DNA is TGTGCCAGCAGTTTAAGGACAGATAGCAATCAGCCCCAGCATTTT. It translates to CASSLRTDSNQPQHF.

The rearrangement joins TRBV27 to TRBJ1-1, with D possibly matching TRBD1 (5 bases). The length of the CDR3 is 14 residues. Trimming stripped 2 bases from V and 0 bases from J, with 7 bases between. CDR1 MNHEY and CDR2 SMNVEV come from the germline V gene (reference sequence). CDR3 in DNA: TGTGCCAGCAGTTTAGACAGTATGAACACTGAAGCTTTCTTT. Protein: CASSLDSMNTEAFF.

V and J are TRBV29-1 and TRBJ2-7, with 7 bases identical to TRBD2. The V gene end was trimmed by 2 bases and the J gene end by 0 bases; junction bases not matched to a gene: 7. The V gene's germline CDR1 is SQVTM and CDR2 ANQGSEA. The CDR3 length is 15 residues. CDR3 DNA sequence: TGCAGCGTTGAACTTGGGAGGGGAATCTCCTACGAGCAGTACTTC. Translation gives CSVELGRGISYEQYF.

The rearrangement uses TRBV19 and TRBJ2-1; D uncertain. This CDR3 is built from 14 residues. Germline V gene lookup returns CDR1 LNHDA and CDR2 SQIVND (reference sequence). V was trimmed by 5 bases and J by 5 bases, leaving 13 bases between them. The CDR3 sequence is CASSARVKNNEQFF. CDR3 sequence (DNA): TGTGCCAGTAGTGCTCGAGTCAAAAACAATGAGCAGTTCTTC.

The rearrangement links TRBV2 to TRBJ1-3; D unresolved. Germline CDR1 reads SNHLY; CDR2 reads FYNNEI. V dropped 3 bases and J dropped 0 bases, with 15 bases sitting between them. The CDR3 sequence is 17 residues long. CDR3 nucleotide sequence: TGTGCCAGCAGTGATAGGTTACAGCGGAGCTCTGGAAACACCATATATTTT. Translating gives CASSDRLQRSSGNTIYF.

This clone appeared a single time. The gene calls are TRBV10-1 and TRBJ2-2; 8 bases are a match to TRBD2. V shed 3 bases, J shed 5 bases, and the junction held 5 bases outside the gene matches. This CDR3 is built from 15 residues. Germline CDR1 and CDR2: WNHNN and SYGVQD (reference sequence). The CDR3, as DNA: TGCGCCAGCAGTGACAGCGGGAGAGGTACCGGGGAGCTGTTTTTT. It encodes CASSDSGRGTGELFF.

This clone was seen a handful of times. The chain joins TRBV10-1 to TRBJ1-1; tentative D call: TRBD1 (5 bases). Per germline, CDR1 WNHNN and CDR2 SYGVQD (reference sequence). The CDR3 totals 14 residues. V lost 0 bases and J 4 bases, leaving 9 bases between the germline ends. The CDR3 loop reads CASSESEGFTEAFF. The CDR3 nucleotides are TGCGCCAGCAGTGAGTCGGAGGGGTTCACTGAAGCTTTCTTT.

The rearrangement uses TRBV4-1 and TRBJ2-2; 9 bases match TRBD2. The germline gives CDR1 MGHRA, CDR2 YSYEKL. V was clipped by 1 base and J by 5 bases; unmatched bases: 5. The CDR3 spans 16 residues. This CDR3 reads CASSQAAGGPTGELFF. The CDR3 nucleotides are TGCGCCAGCAGCCAAGCGGCGGGAGGGCCAACCGGGGAGCTGTTTTTT.

This clone showed up just a few times. This chain joins TRBV6-1 and TRBJ2-2, with 9 bases fitting TRBD2. CDR1 is MNHNS, CDR2 SASEGT, per germline. The CDR3 extends over 14 amino acids. Trimming took 6 bases from V and 5 from J; bases not matched to a gene: 4. CDR3 sequence: CASRREGRTGELFF. CDR3 DNA sequence: TGTGCCAGCAGGCGGGAGGGCCGTACCGGGGAGCTGTTTTTT.

This rearrangement joins TRBV5-1 to TRBJ2-5, with 8 bases aligning to TRBD2. The DNA end is more similar to TRBJ2-7, so the J call may be wrong. This CDR3 has 13 amino acids. CDR1 and CDR2 from the germline V gene are SGHRS and YFSETQ. This CDR3 is CASSDGLAAEQYF. CDR3 DNA: TGCGCCAGCAGCGACGGACTAGCAGCCGAGCAGTACTTC.

This clone showed up just a few times. The chain has TRBV7-9 and TRBJ1-3; 7 bases fit TRBD1. V gave up 5 bases and J gave up 0 bases; unmatched junction bases: 16. The CDR3 extends over 19 amino acids. Germline V lookup: CDR1 SEHNR, CDR2 FQNEAQ (reference sequence). Here the CDR3 reads CASSIYTGVPSSSGNTIYF. CDR3 in DNA: TGTGCCAGCAGCATATATACAGGGGTACCCTCGTCCTCTGGAAACACCATATATTTT.

V and J are TRBV14 and TRBJ1-2; D is perhaps TRBD1 (5 bases). Germline CDR1 is SGHDN and CDR2 is FVKESK. This CDR3 is built from 14 residues. Trimming took 5 bases from V and 8 from J, leaving 18 bases between them. The CDR3 protein is CASSASTRGSGYTF. CDR3 coding DNA: TGTGCCAGCAGCGCAAGCACACGGGGGTCGGGCTACACCTTC.

This rearrangement joins TRBV19 to TRBJ1-1; D perhaps matches TRBD1 (5 bases). Germline V CDR1 and CDR2: LNHDA, SQIVND (reference sequence). V was clipped by 3 bases and J by 11 bases, with 16 bases between them. The CDR3 loop spans 13 amino acids. The CDR3 here is CASSIALDIGAFF. DNA of the CDR3: TGTGCCAGTAGTATTGCATTGGACATTGGCGCTTTCTTT.

The CDR3, as DNA: TGCGCCAGCAGCTCAGGACAGGGGCTGAACACTGAAGCTTTCTTT. This codes for CASSSGQGLNTEAFF. This chain connects TRBV5-1 to TRBJ1-1; 9 bases line up with TRBD1. Trimming took 3 bases from V and 0 from J; bases not matched to a gene: 3. Per the germline V gene, CDR1 is SGHRS and CDR2 is YFSETQ. CDR3 length equals 15 residues. The complete variable domain, with remaining parts taken from reference TRBV5-1 and TRBJ1-1, reads KAGVTQTPRYLIKTRGQQVTLSCSPISGHRSVSWYQQTPGQGLQFLFEYFSETQRNKGNFPGRFSGRQFSNSRSEMNVSTLELGDSALYLCASSSGQGLNTEAFFGQGTRLTVV.

The chain recombines TRBV28 with TRBJ2-7; the match to TRBD1 covers 12 bases. The V gene end was trimmed by 11 bases and the J gene end by 11 bases; junction bases not matched to a gene: 16. The CDR3 extends over 14 amino acids. CDR1 is MDHEN, CDR2 SYDVKM, per germline. In DNA, the CDR3 is TGTGCCGCCGGGACAGGGGGCGCATGGCCTAAAGAGTACTTC. Amino acid sequence: CAAGTGGAWPKEYF.

The V call is TRBV28, the J call TRBJ2-2, with 7 bases fitting TRBD1. The length of the CDR3 is 16 residues. The J segment lost 2 bases and the V segment lost 8 bases, leaving 11 bases of the junction unmatched. Per the germline V gene, CDR1 is MDHEN and CDR2 is SYDVKM. CDR3 nucleotides: TGTGCCAGCCAAACCGCCGGGACAGACAACACCGGGGAGCTGTTTTTT. Protein: CASQTAGTDNTGELFF.

The chain links TRBV21-1 to TRBJ2-3; the table assigns TRBD2, which was not confirmed against the DNA. TRBV21-1 is a pseudogene. CDR3 size: 11 residues. Here the CDR3 DNA reads TGTGCCAGCAGCAAGGAGGGGCCGCAGTATTTT. This sequence encodes CASSKEGPQYF.

The chain joins TRBV11-1 to TRBJ1-1; D is undetermined. The CDR3 sequence is 11 residues long. Germline CDR1 reads SGHAT; CDR2 reads FQDESV (reference sequence). The V end lost 5 bases, the J end lost 6 bases, and 7 bases lay between the germline ends. This CDR3 is CASSPRAEAFF. DNA for the CDR3: TGTGCCAGCAGCCCCCGCGCTGAAGCTTTCTTT.

To note about this clone: Sequence at one end of the junction differs from germline and may be a read error. The chain uses TRBV20-1 and TRBJ1-2; D is uncertain. In germline, CDR1 is DFQATT, CDR2 SNEGSKA (reference sequence). The length of the CDR3 is 11 residues. CDR3 coding DNA: TGCAGTGCTGTAGATCAATACGTCGGGTCCTTC. Translated, it gives CSAVDQYVGSF.

This clone was found once. The chain uses TRBV5-1 and TRBJ1-1; no reliable D call. Trimming left V 1 base short and J 1 base short, with 14 bases between. CDR1 and CDR2 (germline): SGHRS, YFSETQ. The CDR3 is made up of 16 amino acids. The CDR3 region is CASSLRPGQTNTEAFF. The CDR3 nucleotides are TGCGCCAGCAGCTTGCGCCCGGGTCAAACGAACACTGAAGCTTTCTTT.

The chain links TRBV2 to TRBJ1-5, with 7 bases that match TRBD1. The J segment lost 2 bases and the V segment lost 6 bases, leaving 4 bases of the junction unmatched. CDR1 and CDR2 (germline): SNHLY, FYNNEI. This CDR3 contains 14 residues. The DNA for the CDR3 is TGTGCCAGCAGACCAGGACAGGGCAATCAGCCCCAGCATTTT. Encoded protein: CASRPGQGNQPQHF.

V usage is TRBV2 and J usage is TRBJ2-3; 8 bases align to TRBD1. Germline V gene data show CDR1 as SNHLY and CDR2 as FYNNEI. Unmatched junction bases numbered 4, after V lost 8 bases and J lost 0 bases. The CDR3 is made up of 14 amino acids. CDR3 residues: CASGNRGSTDTQYF. For the CDR3, the DNA is TGTGCCAGCGGAAACAGGGGGAGCACAGATACGCAGTATTTT.

V is TRBV15 and J is TRBJ2-1; D gene uncertain. Germline assignment: CDR1 LNHNV and CDR2 YYDKDF (reference sequence). Trimming shortened V by 1 base and J by 7 bases, and 11 bases separated the two germline ends. CDR3 length equals 14 residues. As DNA, the CDR3 is TGTGCCACCAGCAGAGGTCTGAGTGTTAATGAGCAGTTCTTC. This translates into CATSRGLSVNEQFF.